Listed here are 14 T cell receptor beta chains from one sample, sequenced in a study of Graves' ophthalmopathy and Graves' hyperthyroidism. As the template, RNA transcripts were used to amplify TCR beta CDR3 regions. HTBI-primed RT-PCR formed the first round, and a multiplex PCR formed the second. TCRdb re-called the multiplex PCR reads with MiXCR, one entry per CDR3 protein. The sample carries fewer than 400,000 distinct CDR3 sequences, about 18% recorded once. Sequencing was carried out using peripheral blood. The receptors were sampled from a woman between 18 and 30 years old with Graves' ophthalmopathy.

V gene TRBV20-1 combines with J gene TRBJ2-3, with 9 bases fitting TRBD2. The CDR3 has 15 residues. V was pared by 4 bases and J by 1 base, with 6 bases of the junction left unmatched. Per germline, CDR1 DFQATT and CDR2 SNEGSKA (reference sequence). The CDR3 region has the DNA TGCAGTGCTATGATTAGCGGGAGCGGCACAGATACGCAGTATTTT. Translation: CSAMISGSGTDTQYF.

This clonotype came up many times. The chain has TRBV10-3 and TRBJ2-7; 8 bases agree with TRBD2. Unmatched junction bases numbered 16, after V lost 6 bases and J lost 6 bases. The CDR3 consists of 16 residues. The V gene's germline CDR1 is ENHRY and CDR2 SYGVKD. The CDR3 loop reads CAIRRTRAGDVLEQYF. The CDR3 DNA reads as TGTGCCATCAGAAGAACCAGAGCGGGAGATGTCCTCGAGCAGTACTTC.

This clonotype was observed at least ten times. This chain connects TRBV4-3 to TRBJ1-1; D is possibly TRBD1 (5 bases). This CDR3 is built from 15 residues. Trimming took 1 base from V and 5 from J, leaving 14 bases between them. Germline CDR1 and CDR2: LGHNA and YSLEER. As DNA, the CDR3 is TGCGCCAGCAGCCAAGGGGTGGAGGGGCAGACTGAAGCTTTCTTT. Protein sequence: CASSQGVEGQTEAFF.

This sequence joins TRBV7-2 and TRBJ1-5, with 7 bases that match TRBD1. The CDR3 has 15 amino acids. J gave up 5 bases and V 3 bases, and 7 bases lay outside the gene matches. Germline CDR1 is SGHTA and CDR2 is FQGNSA. This chain's CDR3 is CASSLVRGNDQPQHF. In DNA form, the CDR3 reads TGTGCCAGCAGCTTGGTCAGGGGGAACGATCAGCCCCAGCATTTT.

This clonotype was seen at least ten times. J is TRBJ2-7 and V is TRBV11-2, with D hard to call. This CDR3 is 13 amino acids long. V shed 5 bases and J shed 6 bases, with 14 bases lying between them. Germline CDR1 is SGHAT and CDR2 is FQNNGV. The CDR3 sequence is CASSLPKGGEQYF. The CDR3 DNA is TGTGCCAGCAGCCTACCCAAGGGTGGCGAGCAGTACTTC.

The sample holds many counts of this clonotype. This chain links TRBV4-1 with TRBJ1-2; 9 bases match TRBD1. Germline lookup yields CDR1 MGHRA and CDR2 YSYEKL. This CDR3 region has 15 residues. The J segment lost 8 bases and the V segment lost 1 base, leaving 8 bases of the junction unmatched. The CDR3 nucleotides are TGCGCCAGCAGCCAAGTCCCGGGACAGGGCAGGGGCTACACCTTC. It specifies CASSQVPGQGRGYTF.

This clonotype was observed at least ten times. A junction end diverges from the germline sequence, so it may reflect a read error. The rearrangement links TRBV11-2 to TRBJ2-4, with 8 bases fitting TRBD1. The length of the CDR3 is 15 residues. The germline V gene encodes CDR1 SGHAT and CDR2 FQNNGV. The CDR3, as DNA: TGTGCCGGCAGCCCAACAGGGCGGACAGGGAACATTCAGTACTTC. It encodes CAGSPTGRTGNIQYF.

At least ten counts were recorded for this clonotype. The DNA of the CDR3 is TGTGCCAGCACCCTAAGGGCCGGGGGGGACACTGAAGCTTTCTTT. Translation gives CASTLRAGGDTEAFF. The gene calls are TRBV12-3 or TRBV12-4 and TRBJ1-1; tentative D call: TRBD1 (5 bases). The CDR3 is 15 amino acids. Trimming removed 7 bases from V and 3 bases from J, with 18 bases in between.

Here the CDR3 reads CASSRKGLAGGQETQYF. CDR3 in DNA: TGTGCCAGCAGCCGTAAGGGACTAGCGGGGGGGCAAGAGACCCAGTACTTC. This chain joins TRBV14 and TRBJ2-5, with TRBD2 matching over 16 bases. V lost 4 bases, J lost 2 bases, and 4 bases stayed unmatched. CDR3 length: 17 residues. CDR1 and CDR2 (germline): SGHDN, FVKESK.

This clonotype was detected many times. The genes are TRBV20-1 and TRBJ1-1; D is undetermined. The ends were cut back, 6 bases at V and 0 bases at J, with 14 bases in the middle. The CDR3 has 14 residues. Per the germline V gene, CDR1 is DFQATT and CDR2 is SNEGSKA (reference sequence). The CDR3 reads CSAGGRSMNTEAFF. The CDR3 DNA is TGCAGTGCCGGCGGGAGGAGCATGAACACTGAAGCTTTCTTT.

This clonotype was detected ten times or more. The chain carries TRBV30 and TRBJ2-5; D is undetermined. The length of the CDR3 is 14 residues. Between the trimmed V and J ends, which lost 1 base and 4 bases, there was a span of 13 bases. Germline CDR1 is GTSNPN and CDR2 is SVGIG (reference sequence). The CDR3 DNA follows: TGTGCCTGGAGTGCCCAAATTCTGCGAGAGACCCAGTACTTC. Protein: CAWSAQILRETQYF.

This clonotype was detected ten times or more. The genes are TRBV5-1 and TRBJ2-5; no firm D call. CDR3 length: 16 residues. Germline assignment: CDR1 SGHRS and CDR2 YFSETQ. V lost 1 base, J lost 4 bases, and 17 bases lay in between. The CDR3 DNA follows: TGCGCCAGCAGCTTGAACTCAGTCTCGTCCCCAGAGACCCAGTACTTC. It encodes CASSLNSVSSPETQYF.

This chain connects TRBV12-3 or TRBV12-4 to TRBJ1-1; D unresolved. The V end lost 5 bases, the J end lost 3 bases, and 10 bases lay between the germline ends. The CDR3 extends over 13 amino acids. The CDR3 bases are TGTGCCAGCAGTGCCCTCCAGGACACTGAAGCTTTCTTT. Amino acids: CASSALQDTEAFF.

To note about this clonotype: The CDR3 ends on some other residue instead of the conserved phenylalanine or tryptophan, so this is likely a read error. The rearrangement uses TRBV7-2 and TRBJ1-1; D unclear. With 5 bases removed from V and 8 bases from J, the gap between germline ends came to 12 bases. The CDR3 is made up of 12 amino acids. The germline V gene encodes CDR1 SGHTA and CDR2 FQGNSA. In DNA, the CDR3 is TGTGCCAGCAGCCTCGACGGACCAGAAGCTTTCCTT. Translating gives CASSLDGPEAFL.